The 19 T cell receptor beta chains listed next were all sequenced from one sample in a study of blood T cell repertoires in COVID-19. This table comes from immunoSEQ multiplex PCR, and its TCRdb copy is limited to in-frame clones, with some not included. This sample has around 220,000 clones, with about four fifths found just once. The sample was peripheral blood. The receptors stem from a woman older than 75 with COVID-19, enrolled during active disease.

The CDR3 spells CASSRTSGRIDEQFF. The CDR3 DNA reads as TGTGCCAGCAGTAGGACTAGCGGGAGAATCGATGAGCAGTTCTTC. The chain carries TRBV9 and TRBJ2-1; TRBD2 aligns across 13 bases. V dropped 5 bases and J dropped 8; count of bases not matched to a gene: 7. The V gene's germline CDR1 is SGDLS and CDR2 YYNGEE. The CDR3 runs 15 residues.

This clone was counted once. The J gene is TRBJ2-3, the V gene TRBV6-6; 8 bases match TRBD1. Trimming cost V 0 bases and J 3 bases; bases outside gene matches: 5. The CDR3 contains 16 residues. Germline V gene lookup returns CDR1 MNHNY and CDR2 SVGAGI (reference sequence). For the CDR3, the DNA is TGTGCCAGCAGTTACTCTACAGGGGGGCGAACAGATACGCAGTATTTT. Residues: CASSYSTGGRTDTQYF.

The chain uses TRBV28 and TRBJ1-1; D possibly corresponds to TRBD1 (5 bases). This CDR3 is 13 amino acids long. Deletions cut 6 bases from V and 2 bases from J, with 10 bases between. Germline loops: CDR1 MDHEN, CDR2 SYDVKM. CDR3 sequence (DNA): TGTGCCAGCAGGACGGGGGGAAACACTGAAGCTTTCTTT. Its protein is CASRTGGNTEAFF.

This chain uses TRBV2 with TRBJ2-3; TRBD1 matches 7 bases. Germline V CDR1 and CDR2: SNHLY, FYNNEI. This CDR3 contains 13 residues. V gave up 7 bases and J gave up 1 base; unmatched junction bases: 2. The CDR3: CASNRGGTDTQYF. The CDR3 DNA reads TGTGCCAGCAACAGGGGAGGCACAGATACGCAGTATTTT.

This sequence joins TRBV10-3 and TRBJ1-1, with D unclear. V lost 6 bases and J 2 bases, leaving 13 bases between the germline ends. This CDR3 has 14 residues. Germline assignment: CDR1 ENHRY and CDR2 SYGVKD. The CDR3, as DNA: TGTGCCATCAGCAATGACGCGGGAAACACTGAAGCTTTCTTT. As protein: CAISNDAGNTEAFF.

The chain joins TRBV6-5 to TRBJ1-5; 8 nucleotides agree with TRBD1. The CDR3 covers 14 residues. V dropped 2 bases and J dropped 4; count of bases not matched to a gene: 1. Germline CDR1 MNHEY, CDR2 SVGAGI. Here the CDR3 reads CASSYQGANQPQHF. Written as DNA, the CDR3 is TGTGCCAGCAGTTACCAGGGGGCGAATCAGCCCCAGCATTTT.

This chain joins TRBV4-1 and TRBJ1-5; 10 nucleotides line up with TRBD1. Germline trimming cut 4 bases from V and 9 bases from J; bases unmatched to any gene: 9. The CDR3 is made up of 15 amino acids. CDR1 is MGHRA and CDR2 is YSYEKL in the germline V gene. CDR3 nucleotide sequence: TGCGCCAGCAGCCGACTGACAGGGGGCATCGGGCCCCAGCATTTT. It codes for CASSRLTGGIGPQHF.

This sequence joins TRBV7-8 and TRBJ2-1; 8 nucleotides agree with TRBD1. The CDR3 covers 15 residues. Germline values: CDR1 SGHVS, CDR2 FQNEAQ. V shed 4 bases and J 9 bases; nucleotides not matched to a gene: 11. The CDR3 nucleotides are TGTGCCAGCAGCTCCGAATATTACAGGGGGGCTGAGCAGTTCTTC. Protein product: CASSSEYYRGAEQFF. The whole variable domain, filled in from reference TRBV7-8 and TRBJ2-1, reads GAGVSQSPRYKVAKRGQDVALRCDPISGHVSLFWYQQALGQGPEFLTYFQNEAQLDKSGLPSDRFFAERPEGSVSTLKIQRTQQEDSAVYLCASSSEYYRGAEQFFGPGTRLTVL.

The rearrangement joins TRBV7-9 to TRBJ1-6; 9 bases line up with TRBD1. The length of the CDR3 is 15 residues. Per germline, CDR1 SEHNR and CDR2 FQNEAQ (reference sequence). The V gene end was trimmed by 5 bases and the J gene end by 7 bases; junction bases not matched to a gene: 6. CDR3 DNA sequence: TGTGCCAGCAGCACCGGACAGGGGTCGAATTCACCCCTCCACTTT. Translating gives CASSTGQGSNSPLHF.

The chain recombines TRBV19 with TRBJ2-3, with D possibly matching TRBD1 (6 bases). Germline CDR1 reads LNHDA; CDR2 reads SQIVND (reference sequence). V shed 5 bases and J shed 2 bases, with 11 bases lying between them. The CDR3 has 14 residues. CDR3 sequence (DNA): TGTGCCAGTAGTCAGGGGATCTCCACAGATACGCAGTATTTT. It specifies CASSQGISTDTQYF.

DNA of the CDR3: TGTGCCAGCAGCTTAGCGGGTACTCGAGATACGCAGTATTTT. Its protein product is CASSLAGTRDTQYF. The rearrangement uses TRBV9 and TRBJ2-3; 7 bases map to TRBD2. The trim removed 4 bases at V and 5 bases at J, leaving 7 bases unmatched. Per germline, CDR1 SGDLS and CDR2 YYNGEE. This CDR3 contains 14 residues.

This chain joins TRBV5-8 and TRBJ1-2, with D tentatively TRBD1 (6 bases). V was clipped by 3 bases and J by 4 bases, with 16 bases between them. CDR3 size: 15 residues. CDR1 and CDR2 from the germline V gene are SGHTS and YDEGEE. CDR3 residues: CASSYRLGAGYGYTF. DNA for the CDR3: TGTGCCAGCAGCTATCGATTGGGGGCGGGCTATGGCTACACCTTC.

The CDR3 region has the DNA TGTGCCAGCAGCCGAGAGGGGGCTCGGGTTTCCGAGCAGTACTTC. This gives the protein CASSREGARVSEQYF. The chain is built from TRBV5-4 and TRBJ2-7, with 7 bases lining up with TRBD1. There are 15 residues in the CDR3. Germline CDR1 is SGHNT and CDR2 is YYREEE (reference sequence). The ends lost 4 bases at V and 6 bases at J; junction bases unmatched: 13.

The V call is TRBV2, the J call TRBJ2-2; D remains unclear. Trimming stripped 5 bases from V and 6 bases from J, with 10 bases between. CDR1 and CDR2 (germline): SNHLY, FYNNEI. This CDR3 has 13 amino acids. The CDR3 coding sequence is TGTGCCAGCAGTCCGAACGGTCCCGGGGAGCTGTTTTTT. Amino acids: CASSPNGPGELFF.

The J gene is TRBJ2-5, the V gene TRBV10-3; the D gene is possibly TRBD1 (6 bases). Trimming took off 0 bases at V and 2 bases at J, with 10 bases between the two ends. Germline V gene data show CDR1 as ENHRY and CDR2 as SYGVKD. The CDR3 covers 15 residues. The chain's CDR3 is CAISESSRGQETQYF. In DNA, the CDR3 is TGTGCCATCAGTGAGTCGAGCAGGGGTCAAGAGACCCAGTACTTC.

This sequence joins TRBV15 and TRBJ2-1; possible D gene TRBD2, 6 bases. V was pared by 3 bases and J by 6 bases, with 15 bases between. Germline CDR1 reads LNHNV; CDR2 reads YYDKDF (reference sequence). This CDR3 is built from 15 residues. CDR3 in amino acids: CATSRIPGVGNEQFF. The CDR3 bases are TGTGCCACCAGCAGGATACCGGGAGTTGGCAATGAGCAGTTCTTC.

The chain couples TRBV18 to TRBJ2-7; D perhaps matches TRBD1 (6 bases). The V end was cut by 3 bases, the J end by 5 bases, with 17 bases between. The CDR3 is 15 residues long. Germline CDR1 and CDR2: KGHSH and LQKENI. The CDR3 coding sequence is TGTGCCAGCTCACCCACGTCGACAGGCAAGGACGAGCAGTACTTC. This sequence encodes CASSPTSTGKDEQYF. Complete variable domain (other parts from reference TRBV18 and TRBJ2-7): NAGVMQNPRHLVRRRGQEARLRCSPMKGHSHVYWYRQLPEEGLKFMVYLQKENIIDESGMPKERFSAEFPKEGPSILRIQQVVRGDSAAYFCASSPTSTGKDEQYFGPGTRLTVT.

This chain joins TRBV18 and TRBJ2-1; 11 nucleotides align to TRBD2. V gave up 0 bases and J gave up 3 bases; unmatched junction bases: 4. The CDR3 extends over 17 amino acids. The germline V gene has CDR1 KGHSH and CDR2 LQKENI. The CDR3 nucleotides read TGTGCCAGCTCACCACCCTCCGGGACTAGCGGCTACAATGAGCAGTTCTTC. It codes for CASSPPSGTSGYNEQFF.

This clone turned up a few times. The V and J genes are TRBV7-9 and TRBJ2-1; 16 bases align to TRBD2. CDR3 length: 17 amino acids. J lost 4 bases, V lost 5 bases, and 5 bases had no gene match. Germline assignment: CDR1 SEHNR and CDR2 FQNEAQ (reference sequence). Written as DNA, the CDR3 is TGTGCCAGCAGCGGTACGGGACTAGCGGGGGGGTACAATGAGCAGTTCTTC. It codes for CASSGTGLAGGYNEQFF.